Listed below are T cell receptor beta chains from one sample, sequenced in a study of T cell repertoires in cytomegalovirus infection. TCRdb passed the reads through MiXCR, listing each CDR3 protein once. The table lists roughly 600,000 distinct CDR3 sequences, 24% of them singletons, with 6.5% to 10% in the top ten. Sequenced: CD8+ T cells from PBMCs. These TCRs come from a human donor in good health (CMV status not recorded). Some clones in this sample may be carry-over from other donors' samples. The CDR3 runs from the conserved cysteine through the conserved F or W. D genes are given only for firm matches. Clone size is given for some rows only: seen once, a few or many times, or a class if the clone is expanded.

clone_size: many
v_call: TRBV12-3/TRBV12-4
d_call: TRBD1
j_call: TRBJ2-3
cdr3_aa: CASTPTGGGETDTQYF
cdr3_nt: TGTGCCAGCACCCCAACAGGGGGCGGGGAGACAGATACGCAGTATTTT

clone_size: .
v_call: TRBV7-9
d_call: .
j_call: TRBJ1-1
cdr3_aa: CASGVGRKTEAFF
cdr3_nt: TGTGCCAGTGGGGTGGGTAGGAAGACTGAAGCTTTCTTT

clone_size: many
v_call: TRBV28
d_call: .
j_call: TRBJ1-2
cdr3_aa: CASSFPDTVYGYTF
cdr3_nt: TGTGCCAGCAGTTTTCCGGACACCGTCTATGGCTACACCTTC

clone_size: .
v_call: TRBV7-9
d_call: .
j_call: TRBJ2-5
cdr3_aa: CASSNLVVGPRETQYF
cdr3_nt: TGTGCCAGCAGCAACCTCGTGGTGGGGCCCCGAGAGACCCAGTACTTC

clone_size: .
v_call: TRBV14
d_call: .
j_call: TRBJ1-1
cdr3_aa: CASSQEGGGNTEAFF
cdr3_nt: TGTGCCAGCAGCCAAGAAGGGGGGGGGAACACTGAAGCTTTCTTT

clone_size: .
v_call: TRBV7-9
d_call: TRBD1
j_call: TRBJ1-5
cdr3_aa: CASSQADRDSNQPQHF
cdr3_nt: TGTGCCAGCAGTCAGGCCGACAGGGATAGCAATCAGCCCCAGCATTTT

clone_size: few
v_call: TRBV7-6
d_call: TRBD1
j_call: TRBJ1-1
cdr3_aa: CASSLARGLNTEAFF
cdr3_nt: TGTGCCAGCAGCTTAGCCAGGGGGCTTAACACTGAAGCTTTCTTT

clone_size: many
v_call: TRBV20-1
d_call: .
j_call: TRBJ1-2
cdr3_aa: CSARAPNSWQLANYGYTF
cdr3_nt: TGCAGTGCTAGAGCCCCCAATAGTTGGCAGTTAGCTAACTATGGCTACACCTTC

clone_size: many
v_call: TRBV28
d_call: .
j_call: TRBJ2-2
cdr3_aa: CASMRVDGELFF
cdr3_nt: TGTGCCAGCATGCGGGTGGACGGGGAGCTGTTTTTT

clone_size: .
v_call: TRBV7-2
d_call: TRBD1
j_call: TRBJ2-5
cdr3_aa: CASSSDDRGSQETQYF
cdr3_nt: TGTGCCAGCAGCTCGGACGACAGGGGGTCTCAAGAGACCCAGTACTTC

clone_size: many
v_call: TRBV7-6
d_call: TRBD1
j_call: TRBJ2-6
cdr3_aa: CASSGTGGFSGANVLTF
cdr3_nt: TGTGCCAGCAGCGGGACAGGGGGTTTCTCTGGGGCCAACGTCCTGACTTTC

clone_size: many
v_call: TRBV7-8
d_call: .
j_call: TRBJ2-7
cdr3_aa: CASSSPRVAVRDEQYF
cdr3_nt: TGTGCCAGCAGCTCCCCCCGGGTCGCAGTACGCGACGAGCAGTACTTC

clone_size: few
v_call: TRBV9
d_call: .
j_call: TRBJ2-2
cdr3_aa: CASSVNGGELFF
cdr3_nt: TGTGCCAGCAGCGTAAATGGCGGGGAGCTGTTTTTT

clone_size: few
v_call: TRBV7-2
d_call: .
j_call: TRBJ1-6
cdr3_aa: CASSLGSWRGSPLHF
cdr3_nt: TGTGCCAGCAGCTTAGGTTCCTGGAGAGGTTCACCCCTCCACTTT

clone_size: .
v_call: TRBV29-1
d_call: TRBD1
j_call: TRBJ2-2
cdr3_aa: CSVGDRQNTGELFF
cdr3_nt: TGCAGCGTTGGGGACAGGCAGAACACCGGGGAGCTGTTTTTT

clone_size: few
v_call: TRBV7-9
d_call: .
j_call: TRBJ2-7
cdr3_aa: CASSPVSSRNEQYF
cdr3_nt: TGTGCCAGCAGCCCCGTGAGCTCGAGGAACGAGCAGTACTTC

clone_size: many
v_call: TRBV7-2
d_call: .
j_call: TRBJ2-5
cdr3_aa: CASRSTSFGETQYF
cdr3_nt: TGTGCCAGCAGATCCACCAGTTTTGGAGAGACCCAGTACTTC

clone_size: many
v_call: TRBV28
d_call: .
j_call: TRBJ2-1
cdr3_aa: CASNFLSSYNEQFF
cdr3_nt: TGTGCCAGCAACTTTTTGAGCTCCTACAATGAGCAGTTCTTC

clone_size: few
v_call: TRBV29-1
d_call: .
j_call: TRBJ2-5
cdr3_aa: CSVEEQGPETQYF
cdr3_nt: TGCAGCGTTGAAGAGCAGGGTCCCGAGACCCAGTACTTC

clone_size: few
v_call: TRBV4-1
d_call: .
j_call: TRBJ2-7
cdr3_aa: CASSQESGRAYEQYF
cdr3_nt: TGCGCCAGCAGCCAAGAATCAGGGAGAGCCTACGAGCAGTACTTC

clone_size: .
v_call: TRBV25-1
d_call: .
j_call: TRBJ2-5
cdr3_aa: CASSGLRETQYF
cdr3_nt: TGTGCCAGCAGTGGACTTCGAGAGACCCAGTACTTC

clone_size: few
v_call: TRBV29-1
d_call: .
j_call: TRBJ2-2
cdr3_aa: CSVEDWSGRGTGELFF
cdr3_nt: TGCAGCGTTGAAGATTGGTCGGGTCGTGGGACCGGGGAGCTGTTTTTT

clone_size: .
v_call: TRBV5-4
d_call: .
j_call: TRBJ1-1
cdr3_aa: CASSPGRGLRTEAFF
cdr3_nt: TGTGCCAGCAGCCCAGGACGAGGTCTTCGGACTGAAGCTTTCTTT

clone_size: .
v_call: TRBV29-1
d_call: TRBD2
j_call: TRBJ2-5
cdr3_aa: CSVVKGETSGGQETQYF
cdr3_nt: TGCAGCGTTGTTAAAGGCGAGACTAGCGGGGGGCAAGAGACCCAGTACTTC

clone_size: many
v_call: TRBV12-3/TRBV12-4
d_call: .
j_call: TRBJ2-2
cdr3_aa: CASGRVPGTGELFF
cdr3_nt: TGTGCCAGCGGACGCGTGCCTGGCACCGGGGAGCTGTTTTTT

clone_size: .
v_call: TRBV3-1
d_call: TRBD2
j_call: TRBJ2-3
cdr3_aa: CATVETSSTDTQYF
cdr3_nt: TGTGCCACCGTGGAGACTAGCTCCACAGATACGCAGTATTTT

clone_size: .
v_call: TRBV29-1
d_call: .
j_call: TRBJ2-3
cdr3_aa: CSVDKDDTDTQYF
cdr3_nt: TGCAGCGTTGACAAGGACGACACAGATACGCAGTATTTT

clone_size: .
v_call: TRBV5-1
d_call: .
j_call: TRBJ2-1
cdr3_aa: CASHRENEQFF
cdr3_nt: TGCGCCAGCCACAGGGAAAATGAGCAGTTCTTC

clone_size: .
v_call: TRBV29-1
d_call: .
j_call: TRBJ2-7
cdr3_aa: CSVAGESSYEQYF
cdr3_nt: TGCAGCGTTGCAGGGGAAAGCTCCTACGAGCAGTACTTC

clone_size: few
v_call: TRBV29-1
d_call: TRBD1
j_call: TRBJ1-2
cdr3_aa: CSVDPGGVHGYTF
cdr3_nt: TGCAGCGTTGATCCAGGGGGCGTGCATGGCTACACCTTC

clone_size: .
v_call: TRBV29-1
d_call: TRBD2
j_call: TRBJ2-1
cdr3_aa: CSVGGGDLGLAYNEQFF
cdr3_nt: TGCAGCGTTGGAGGGGGTGATTTGGGACTAGCCTACAATGAGCAGTTCTTC

clone_size: many
v_call: TRBV7-9
d_call: .
j_call: TRBJ1-2
cdr3_aa: CASSLGGGGYTF
cdr3_nt: TGTGCCAGCAGCTTAGGCGGGGGCGGCTACACCTTC

clone_size: .
v_call: TRBV19
d_call: TRBD1
j_call: TRBJ1-1
cdr3_aa: CASTRQGWGTEAFF
cdr3_nt: TGTGCCAGTACCCGACAGGGTTGGGGAACTGAAGCTTTCTTT

clone_size: .
v_call: TRBV19
d_call: .
j_call: TRBJ1-2
cdr3_aa: CASSSGREDFNYGYTF
cdr3_nt: TGTGCCAGTAGTAGCGGACGGGAGGACTTTAACTATGGCTACACCTTC

clone_size: .
v_call: TRBV28
d_call: TRBD1
j_call: TRBJ2-1
cdr3_aa: CASSLGQGWEQFF
cdr3_nt: TGTGCCAGCAGTTTGGGACAGGGATGGGAGCAGTTCTTC

clone_size: few
v_call: TRBV5-1
d_call: .
j_call: TRBJ2-1
cdr3_aa: CASSLPLNGVLYNEQFF
cdr3_nt: TGCGCCAGCAGCTTGCCTCTTAATGGGGTTCTGTACAATGAGCAGTTCTTC

clone_size: many
v_call: TRBV7-3
d_call: .
j_call: TRBJ2-2
cdr3_aa: CASSNTNTGELFF
cdr3_nt: TGTGCCAGCAGCAACACGAACACCGGGGAGCTGTTTTTT

clone_size: few
v_call: TRBV27
d_call: .
j_call: TRBJ1-5
cdr3_aa: CASSLVSPGVVNQPQHF
cdr3_nt: TGTGCCAGCAGTTTAGTATCGCCGGGGGTCGTCAATCAGCCCCAGCATTTT

clone_size: .
v_call: TRBV7-2
d_call: .
j_call: TRBJ2-3
cdr3_aa: CASSLDDRNPFTQYF
cdr3_nt: TGTGCCAGCAGCTTAGATGACAGGAATCCCTTTACGCAGTATTTT

clone_size: few
v_call: TRBV9
d_call: TRBD2
j_call: TRBJ2-1
cdr3_aa: CASSFISGGPVWEQFF
cdr3_nt: TGTGCCAGCAGCTTCATTAGCGGGGGGCCGGTCTGGGAGCAGTTCTTC

clone_size: .
v_call: TRBV7-2
d_call: .
j_call: TRBJ2-3
cdr3_aa: CASSFRDTVTDTQYF
cdr3_nt: TGTGCCAGCAGCTTCCGGGACACAGTCACAGATACGCAGTATTTT

clone_size: .
v_call: TRBV2
d_call: .
j_call: TRBJ2-2
cdr3_aa: CATKGGYTGELFF
cdr3_nt: TGTGCCACCAAGGGGGGTTACACCGGGGAGCTGTTTTTT

clone_size: few
v_call: TRBV6-2/TRBV6-3
d_call: TRBD2
j_call: TRBJ2-3
cdr3_aa: CASDPLAGGGDTQYF
cdr3_nt: TGTGCCAGCGACCCTCTAGCGGGGGGTGGAGATACGCAGTATTTT

clone_size: many
v_call: TRBV7-6
d_call: .
j_call: TRBJ2-5
cdr3_aa: CASSYKETQYF
cdr3_nt: TGTGCCAGCAGCTATAAAGAGACCCAGTACTTC

clone_size: few
v_call: TRBV5-5
d_call: .
j_call: TRBJ1-4
cdr3_aa: CASSGRTNEKLFF
cdr3_nt: TGTGCCAGCAGTGGACGGACGAATGAAAAACTGTTTTTT

clone_size: .
v_call: TRBV14
d_call: .
j_call: TRBJ2-7
cdr3_aa: CASSQGRTWEQYF
cdr3_nt: TGTGCCAGCAGCCAGGGACGGACCTGGGAGCAGTACTTC

clone_size: .
v_call: TRBV20-1
d_call: TRBD1
j_call: TRBJ2-2
cdr3_aa: CSAPARGLYTGELFF
cdr3_nt: TGCAGTGCTCCAGCCAGGGGGCTTTACACCGGGGAGCTGTTTTTT

clone_size: many
v_call: TRBV6-2/TRBV6-3
d_call: TRBD2
j_call: TRBJ2-3
cdr3_aa: CASSYSGETDTQYF
cdr3_nt: TGTGCCAGCAGTTACAGCGGGGAGACAGATACGCAGTATTTT

clone_size: many
v_call: TRBV15
d_call: .
j_call: TRBJ2-6
cdr3_aa: CATSRDKPGWAGANVLTF
cdr3_nt: TGTGCCACCAGCAGAGATAAACCAGGGTGGGCTGGGGCCAACGTCCTGACTTTC

clone_size: .
v_call: TRBV10-3
d_call: TRBD2
j_call: TRBJ2-1
cdr3_aa: CAISRSSGGSNEQFF
cdr3_nt: TGTGCCATCAGCCGATCTAGCGGGGGGTCCAATGAGCAGTTCTTC

clone_size: few
v_call: TRBV7-9
d_call: .
j_call: TRBJ2-3
cdr3_aa: CASAVGSGRLNTQYF
cdr3_nt: TGTGCCAGCGCGGTGGGTAGCGGACGACTTAATACGCAGTATTTT

clone_size: few
v_call: TRBV7-8
d_call: .
j_call: TRBJ2-1
cdr3_aa: CASSFESWEQFF
cdr3_nt: TGTGCCAGCAGCTTTGAATCCTGGGAGCAGTTCTTC

clone_size: .
v_call: TRBV29-1
d_call: TRBD1
j_call: TRBJ2-5
cdr3_aa: CSVGDRVQETQYF
cdr3_nt: TGCAGCGTGGGTGACAGGGTCCAAGAGACCCAGTACTTC